These T cell receptor beta chains were read from a single sample in a study of blood T cell repertoires in COVID-19. Method: immunoSEQ multiplex PCR; TCRdb's copy keeps in-frame clones and lacks some. Counted here are a few hundred thousand clones, approximately 89% occurring once; the ten biggest clones make up 2.5% to 3.5%. Sequencing used PBMCs or T cells enriched from blood (not recorded which). These receptors originate from a woman between 45 and 60 years old who had been exposed to COVID-19. Each CDR3 is given with its conserved first and last residue. The order of the fields is D gene, clone size, J gene, V gene, CDR3 protein, CDR3 DNA. The D gene is left open where the match is weak. Not every row has a clone size; where given, it reads once, few, many or a size class.

>TRBD1|.|TRBJ2-2|TRBV10-3
CAIHGSGGVMSGELFF
TGTGCCATCCATGGATCAGGGGGCGTTATGTCCGGGGAGCTGTTTTTT
>TRBD1|.|TRBJ2-7|TRBV7-6
CASSLRTGDAYEQYF
TGTGCCAGCAGCCTGAGGACAGGGGACGCCTACGAGCAGTACTTC
>.|.|TRBJ1-6|TRBV5-1
CASSEGTLQRSPLHF
TGCGCCAGCAGTGAGGGTACCCTTCAGCGGTCACCCCTCCACTTT
>TRBD1|.|TRBJ1-1|TRBV7-9
CAGVTGVTEAFF
TGTGCGGGTGTCACAGGGGTAACTGAAGCTTTCTTT
>TRBD2|.|TRBJ2-1|TRBV7-9
CASSLVGLADPYNEQFF
TGTGCCAGCAGCTTAGTGGGACTAGCGGACCCCTACAATGAGCAGTTCTTC
>TRBD1|.|TRBJ2-1|TRBV4-1
CASSQLMTGSSYNEQFF
TGCGCCAGCAGCCAATTGATGACAGGGAGCTCCTACAATGAGCAGTTCTTC
>TRBD2|.|TRBJ2-1|TRBV5-1
CASSFSGGEQFF
TGCGCCAGCAGCTTTAGCGGGGGGGAGCAGTTCTTC
>TRBD1|once|TRBJ1-6|TRBV19
CATKDREASPLHF
TGTGCCACAAAAGACAGGGAGGCTTCACCCCTCCACTTT
>.|.|TRBJ1-2|TRBV5-1
CASSLVQVGRVANYGYTF
TGCGCCAGCAGCTTGGTGCAGGTGGGGCGCGTCGCTAACTATGGCTACACCTTC
>.|.|TRBJ2-1|TRBV4-1
CASSQDRGANRNEQFF
TGCGCCAGCAGCCAAGATCGGGGGGCAAATCGTAATGAGCAGTTCTTC
>.|.|TRBJ1-4|TRBV5-4
CASSSSGRGEKLFF
TGTGCCAGCAGCTCTTCAGGACGGGGTGAAAAACTGTTTTTT
>.|.|TRBJ2-7|TRBV21-1
CASSKKSRLAGFFSHYEQYF
TGTGCCAGCAGCAAAAAATCGAGGTTAGCGGGGTTTTTCTCCCACTACGAGCAGTACTTC
>.|once|TRBJ2-5|TRBV2
CASGGETQYF
TGTGCCAGCGGAGGAGAGACCCAGTACTTC
>.|.|TRBJ2-7|TRBV5-6
CASSSDFYEQYF
TGTGCCAGCAGCTCGGACTTTTACGAGCAGTACTTC
>TRBD1|.|TRBJ1-2|TRBV10-3
CAIRNPTGTPKETYGYTF
TGTGCCATCAGAAATCCGACAGGGACCCCAAAGGAAACCTATGGCTACACCTTC
>.|.|TRBJ2-7|TRBV6-5
CASHTGTNAYEQYF
TGTGCCAGCCATACAGGGACTAATGCCTACGAGCAGTACTTC
>.|.|TRBJ1-1|TRBV5-1
CASSLQGGDTEAFF
TGCGCCAGCAGCTTGCAGGGAGGGGACACTGAAGCTTTCTTT
>.|.|TRBJ1-2|TRBV6-1
CASSEPRDGHGYTF
TGTGCCAGCAGTGAGCCTCGGGATGGCCATGGCTACACCTTC
>TRBD1|.|TRBJ2-2|TRBV19
CASSVGQGSTGELFF
TGTGCCAGTAGTGTCGGACAGGGGAGCACCGGGGAGCTGTTTTTT
>.|few|TRBJ1-1|TRBV3-1/TRBV3-2
CASSQVTGNTEAFF
TGTGCCAGCAGCCAGGTAACGGGGAACACTGAAGCTTTCTTT
>.|.|TRBJ1-5|TRBV27
CASSLFGRGQPQHF
TGTGCCAGCAGTTTATTTGGCAGGGGCCAGCCCCAGCATTTT
>TRBD1|.|TRBJ2-7|TRBV20-1
CSASSGTTGQGTPYEQYF
TGCAGTGCTAGTTCGGGGACGACCGGACAGGGGACACCCTACGAGCAGTACTTC
>.|.|TRBJ1-4|TRBV12-3/TRBV12-4
CATNVAGSEKLFF
TGTGCCACCAATGTCGCGGGGTCTGAAAAACTGTTTTTT
>TRBD2|.|TRBJ2-2|TRBV11-3
CASSVNSGGNTGELFF
TGTGCCAGCAGCGTAAATAGCGGGGGGAACACCGGGGAGCTGTTTTTT
>.|.|TRBJ1-2|TRBV9
CASSATGTTGYGYTF
TGTGCCAGCAGCGCCACAGGGACAACTGGCTATGGCTACACCTTC
>.|.|TRBJ2-4|TRBV5-4
CASSFGQGGAAKNIQYF
TGTGCCAGCAGCTTCGGGCAGGGGGGAGCGGCCAAAAACATTCAGTACTTC
>.|.|TRBJ1-5|TRBV15
CATSKQGSYQPQHF
TGTGCCACCAGCAAACAGGGTTCGTATCAGCCCCAGCATTTT
>TRBD1|.|TRBJ1-3|TRBV30
CAWQYRGSRGNTIYF
TGTGCCTGGCAATACAGGGGATCGAGGGGAAACACCATATATTTT
>.|.|TRBJ2-1|TRBV3-1/TRBV3-2
CASSPSGTKSFHEQFF
TGTGCCAGCAGCCCCTCCGGGACAAAATCTTTCCATGAGCAGTTCTTC